Presented here are 20 T cell receptor beta chains from one specimen sequenced in a study of cytomegalovirus exposure and HLA in healthy donors. Primers included in the PCR were 60 Vbeta and 13 Jbeta primers. TCRdb's copy holds only in-frame clones and misses some; the assay was immunoSEQ multiplex PCR. The data hold 150,000 to 200,000 clones, with 75% observed a single time. Sequenced material: PBMCs. The receptors here all came from a man between 18 and 35 years old in good health and CMV-seropositive.

This clone was seen just once. The CDR3 bases are TGTGCCAGCAGGGCAACAGGGTACAATCAGCCCCAGCATTTT. It is translated as CASRATGYNQPQHF. The chain carries TRBV6-5 and TRBJ1-5; D is perhaps TRBD1 (6 bases). Germline CDR1 is MNHEY and CDR2 is SVGAGI. The V and J ends lost 6 bases and 3 bases respectively, with 12 bases between them. This CDR3 is 14 amino acids long.

This chain uses TRBV10-3 with TRBJ2-3, with 11 positions matching TRBD2. The V gene end was trimmed by 10 bases and the J gene end by 3 bases; junction bases not matched to a gene: 6. Per germline, CDR1 ENHRY and CDR2 SYGVKD. CDR3 length: 14 residues. CDR3 nucleotide sequence: TGTGCCACCAACCTAGCGGGAGGTACAGATACGCAGTATTTT. It translates to CATNLAGGTDTQYF.

This rearrangement joins TRBV19 to TRBJ2-3; D gene unclear. The V end was cut by 7 bases, the J end by 0 bases, with 11 bases between. Germline loops: CDR1 LNHDA, CDR2 SQIVND (reference sequence). The CDR3 covers 14 residues. As DNA, the CDR3 is TGTGCCAGTATGAGGCCCGGGAGCACAGATACGCAGTATTTT. This codes for CASMRPGSTDTQYF. Filled out from reference TRBV19 and TRBJ2-3, the complete variable domain reads DGGITQSPKYLFRKEGQNVTLSCEQNLNHDAMYWYRQDPGQGLRLIYYSQIVNDFQKGDIAEGYSVSREKKESFPLTVTSAQKNPTAFYLCASMRPGSTDTQYFGPGTRLTVL.

This chain joins TRBV13 and TRBJ2-1; TRBD2 agrees at 10 bases. The germline V gene has CDR1 PRHDT and CDR2 FYEKMQ (reference sequence). V shed 5 bases and J 9 bases; nucleotides not matched to a gene: 4. The CDR3 sequence is 13 residues long. The CDR3, as DNA: TGTGCCAGCAGCCCCGGACTAGCGGTTGAGCAGTTCTTC. Amino acid sequence: CASSPGLAVEQFF.

The chain is built from TRBV9 and TRBJ2-1; 10 bases are a match to TRBD2. V lost 1 base and J lost 8; bases outside the gene matches: 6. Germline V gene data show CDR1 as SGDLS and CDR2 as YYNGEE. There are 15 residues in the CDR3. CDR3 protein: CASSVLAGEIYEQFF. The CDR3 DNA sequence: TGTGCCAGCAGCGTACTAGCGGGAGAGATCTATGAGCAGTTCTTC.

This clone was counted between two and nine times. The V call is TRBV19, the J call TRBJ2-7, with 7 positions matching TRBD2. The ends lost 5 bases at V and 4 bases at J; junction bases unmatched: 11. The CDR3 consists of 15 residues. Germline CDR1 reads LNHDA; CDR2 reads SQIVND (reference sequence). The CDR3 sequence: CASSPAGLVTYEQYF. For the CDR3, the DNA is TGTGCCAGTAGTCCCGCCGGACTAGTTACTTACGAGCAGTACTTC.

The CDR3 DNA follows: TGCGCCAGCAGCGCACAGGGTCCCCAAGAGACCCAGTACTTC. It specifies CASSAQGPQETQYF. The chain links TRBV5-1 to TRBJ2-5; a possible D gene is TRBD1 (6 bases). V lost 4 bases, J lost 1 base, and 11 bases lay in between. This CDR3 has 14 residues. CDR1 and CDR2 (germline): SGHRS, YFSETQ.

V is TRBV2 and J is TRBJ2-5, with a tentative D call TRBD1 (5 bases). In germline, CDR1 is SNHLY, CDR2 FYNNEI. The CDR3 contains 15 residues. V dropped 2 bases and J dropped 5 bases, with 15 bases sitting between them. The CDR3 region is CASSETRDVRETQYF. CDR3 DNA: TGTGCCAGCAGTGAAACCAGGGATGTAAGGGAGACCCAGTACTTC.

This CDR3 reads CASSNRDSQPQHF. Here the CDR3 DNA reads TGTGCCAGCAGTAACAGGGATAGTCAGCCCCAGCATTTT. The chain uses TRBV6-5 and TRBJ1-5, with D possibly being TRBD1 (6 bases). This CDR3 contains 13 residues. Trimming left V 5 bases short and J 6 bases short, with 11 bases between. CDR1 is MNHEY and CDR2 is SVGAGI in the germline V gene.

The V call is TRBV2, the J call TRBJ2-1, with TRBD2 matching over 9 bases. This CDR3 is 19 amino acids long. CDR1 SNHLY and CDR2 FYNNEI come from the germline V gene. V was pared by 2 bases and J by 4 bases, with 15 bases of the junction left unmatched. The CDR3 DNA reads as TGTGCCAGCAGTGAATTGTCGGGGCTAGCGGGGACTCCTTACAATGAGCAGTTCTTC. Translated, it gives CASSELSGLAGTPYNEQFF.

CDR3 DNA sequence: TGTGCCAGCTCACTCCAAAACAATCCCAATCAGCCCCAGCATTTT. Amino acid sequence: CASSLQNNPNQPQHF. The chain combines TRBV18 with TRBJ1-5; no reliable D call. CDR3 length: 15 amino acids. Trimming shortened V by 4 bases and J by 3 bases, and 13 bases separated the two germline ends. CDR1 is KGHSH and CDR2 is LQKENI in the germline V gene.

This chain uses TRBV28 with TRBJ1-5; TRBD1 matches at 10 bases. Losses at the gene ends were 5 bases for V and 6 bases for J; bases not matched to a gene: 7. Germline CDR1 MDHEN, CDR2 SYDVKM. This CDR3 has 15 residues. CDR3 residues: CASSPYDRGLQPQHF. The DNA for the CDR3 is TGTGCCAGCAGTCCCTATGACAGGGGGCTTCAGCCCCAGCATTTT.

V and J are TRBV4-1 and TRBJ2-5, with D perhaps TRBD2 (6 bases). The CDR3 runs to 15 residues. With 4 bases removed from V and 4 bases from J, the gap between germline ends came to 16 bases. Germline lookup yields CDR1 MGHRA and CDR2 YSYEKL. The DNA of the CDR3 is TGCGCCAGCAGCCTGTGGCTAGCGCGCGGAGAGACCCAGTACTTC. Translating gives CASSLWLARGETQYF.

The chain has TRBV5-1 and TRBJ2-5; D is undetermined. CDR1 is SGHRS and CDR2 is YFSETQ in the germline V gene. V was trimmed by 4 bases and J by 2 bases, leaving 3 bases between them. This CDR3 is 11 amino acids long. The CDR3 loop reads CASSHQETQYF. The CDR3 DNA follows: TGCGCCAGCAGCCATCAAGAGACCCAGTACTTC.

The gene calls are TRBV18 and TRBJ2-7, with TRBD1 as a possible D gene (6 bases). CDR1 is KGHSH and CDR2 is LQKENI in the germline V gene. V was cut by 5 bases and J by 3 bases, with 14 bases left in between. The CDR3 has 14 residues. For the CDR3, the DNA is TGTGCCAGCTCAGGGTCAGGGGCCAACTACGAGCAGTACTTC. This encodes CASSGSGANYEQYF. Filled out from reference TRBV18 and TRBJ2-7, the complete variable domain reads NAGVMQNPRHLVRRRGQEARLRCSPMKGHSHVYWYRQLPEEGLKFMVYLQKENIIDESGMPKERFSAEFPKEGPSILRIQQVVRGDSAAYFCASSGSGANYEQYFGPGTRLTVT.

This clone was detected only a few times. The chain carries TRBV11-2 and TRBJ2-3; D remains ambiguous. V lost 4 bases and J 1 base, leaving 9 bases between the germline ends. Germline V gene data show CDR1 as SGHAT and CDR2 as FQNNGV. The CDR3 runs 14 residues. Here the CDR3 reads CASSSILGTDTQYF. The DNA of the CDR3 is TGTGCCAGCAGCTCCATCTTAGGCACAGATACGCAGTATTTT.

This chain links TRBV7-2 with TRBJ1-5, with a possible D match to TRBD1 (6 bases). From germline, CDR1 is SGHTA and CDR2 FQGNSA. The V gene lost 5 bases and the J gene lost 6 bases, with 11 bases spanning the gap. The CDR3 has 13 residues. The CDR3 here is CASSQRGIQPQHF. The CDR3 bases are TGTGCCAGCAGCCAAAGGGGGATTCAGCCCCAGCATTTT.

V gene TRBV10-3 combines with J gene TRBJ1-4, with D unclear. The CDR3 is 16 residues long. In germline, CDR1 is ENHRY, CDR2 SYGVKD. Trimming shortened V by 0 bases and J by 0 bases, and 8 bases separated the two germline ends. CDR3 residues: CAISESGSPTNEKLFF. The CDR3 DNA reads as TGTGCCATCAGTGAGTCGGGGAGTCCAACTAATGAAAAACTGTTTTTT.

The CDR3 region has the DNA TGCGCCAGCAGCTTGGAGTGGGCCAATGAGCAGTTCTTC. This codes for CASSLEWANEQFF. The gene calls are TRBV5-1 and TRBJ2-1; D unclear. The CDR3 has 13 residues. From germline, CDR1 is SGHRS and CDR2 YFSETQ. V lost 0 bases and J 6 bases, leaving 7 bases between the germline ends. The variable domain in full, completed from reference TRBV5-1 and TRBJ2-1, reads KAGVTQTPRYLIKTRGQQVTLSCSPISGHRSVSWYQQTPGQGLQFLFEYFSETQRNKGNFPGRFSGRQFSNSRSEMNVSTLELGDSALYLCASSLEWANEQFFGPGTRLTVL.

The gene calls are TRBV11-3 and TRBJ1-1, with D possibly TRBD1 on 6 matching bases. Germline V gene lookup returns CDR1 SGHNT and CDR2 YENEEA. V lost 5 bases to trimming and J lost 3 bases, with 10 bases between them. CDR3 length: 13 amino acids. CDR3 sequence: CASSLHRDTEAFF. The CDR3 DNA is TGTGCCAGCAGCCTACACAGGGACACTGAAGCTTTCTTT.